This T cell receptor beta chain is drawn from a study of T cell changes during pregnancy in multiple sclerosis (dated by TCRdb to the late 2010s). Describing the broader study: In women with multiple sclerosis, the researchers looked at how the T cell repertoire shifted as pregnancy progressed.

The germline V gene specifies MDHEN as CDR1 and SYDVKM as CDR2. The junction carries 20 bases between V and J, which are trimmed by 7 bases and 5 bases respectively. There are 16 amino acids in the CDR3, from cysteine to phenylalanine inclusive. Of the read, only the CDR3 DNA is kept; its 48 bases are in frame from base 1. Comment on this clone: Its antigen is unknown. Qualities for individual bases were not recorded, and no much larger clone is one base off.

Preparation of the library involved the immunoSEQ multiplex PCR assay. In TCRdb, the immuneACCESS table is reduced to in-frame sequences with V and J assigned. These tables do not hold every clone; where another copy was compared, an unresolved V gene accounts for under half, and the others remain unexplained. In this sample the table shows 75,000 to 90,000 clones, roughly nine tenths of which occur a single time. The ten largest clones take up 3.5% of the sample. The chain couples TRBV28 to TRBJ1-4; TRBD1 is a weak D gene call, 5 bases matching. The input for sequencing was PBMCs, taken in the first trimester of pregnancy. The source is a female donor in good health, serving as a control in a pregnancy study. Some clones in this sample may be carry-over from other donors' samples. Read as DNA, the sequence is TGTGCCAGCATTCGTAAATTGGACACCCCAAATGAAAAACTGTTTTTT. This encodes CASIRKLDTPNEKLFF.